Each of the 8 T cell receptor beta chains below was sequenced from the same sample in a study of blood T cells in healthy people across ages (dated by TCRdb to about 2015). The protocol used for the library was 5' RACE. For sequencing, an Illumina HiSeq 2500 was employed. A second PCR of 7 to 11 cycles was run with a J-beta primer mix and a sample-barcoded 5' primer. TCRdb reanalyzed the raw reads on its own, using fastp at Q25 for trimming and MiXCR for clone calling, and kept in-frame beta chains. Identical CDR3 protein sequences are pooled into one entry, listed with their most common genes and DNA. This sample comprises about 1.7 million distinct CDR3 sequences, 28% of them detected only once. The ten largest make up over 7% of the sample. Sequencing was performed on blood. Receptor source: a woman aged 25 to 45 in good health.

This chain connects TRBV4-1 to TRBJ2-5, with TRBD2 identical over 7 bases. The CDR3 has 15 amino acids. The germline V gene has CDR1 MGHRA and CDR2 YSYEKL. Unmatched junction bases numbered 5, after V lost 3 bases and J lost 1 base. The CDR3 coding sequence is TGCGCCAGCAGCCAGGATGGACTAGTCCAAGAGACCCAGTACTTC. Translated: CASSQDGLVQETQYF.

This clonotype was seen ten or more times. The V call is TRBV5-1, the J call TRBJ2-1, with TRBD2 identical over 9 bases. CDR1 SGHRS and CDR2 YFSETQ come from the germline V gene. The trim removed 4 bases at V and 0 bases at J, leaving 5 bases unmatched. CDR3 length equals 16 residues. The CDR3 region has the DNA TGCGCCAGCAGCCAAGCGGGAGGTCCCTCCTACAATGAGCAGTTCTTC. The encoded protein is CASSQAGGPSYNEQFF.

The gene calls are TRBV4-2 and TRBJ1-5; D remains ambiguous. Trimming removed 1 base at V and 7 bases at J, with 11 bases between. The germline V gene has CDR1 LGHNA and CDR2 YNFKEQ. The length of the CDR3 is 14 residues. The CDR3 sequence is CASSQVRGPQPQHF. CDR3 coding DNA: TGTGCCAGCAGCCAAGTACGAGGTCCCCAGCCCCAGCATTTT.

For the CDR3, the DNA is TGTGCCAGCAGCTCAAGCGGACAGTACAATGAGCAGTTCTTC. Translation: CASSSSGQYNEQFF. The gene calls are TRBV11-2 and TRBJ2-1; weak D call: TRBD1 (6 bases). V lost 4 bases to trimming and J lost 4 bases, with 11 bases between them. The CDR3 has 14 amino acids. CDR1 is SGHAT, CDR2 FQNNGV, per germline.

This clonotype occurred a few times. The chain uses TRBV6-5 and TRBJ2-2, with D tentatively TRBD2 (5 bases). CDR3 length equals 13 residues. The V gene lost 8 bases and the J gene lost 3 bases, with 10 bases spanning the gap. Germline CDR1 MNHEY, CDR2 SVGAGI. The CDR3 reads CASGGWDTGELFF. The CDR3 coding sequence is TGTGCCAGCGGAGGATGGGACACCGGGGAGCTGTTTTTT.

The rearrangement links TRBV12-3 or TRBV12-4 to TRBJ1-1, with D unresolved. Trimming left V 3 bases short and J 8 bases short, with 7 bases between. This CDR3 has 11 amino acids. The CDR3 bases are TGTGCCAGCAGTTTCACGGGAGAAGCTTTCTTT. Amino acids: CASSFTGEAFF.

This clonotype was counted at least ten times. The chain combines TRBV6-1 with TRBJ2-7; possibly TRBD1 for D (5 bases). This CDR3 has 16 residues. Germline V gene sequence: CDR1 MNHNS, CDR2 SASEGT. Trimming took off 3 bases at V and 2 bases at J, with 17 bases between the two ends. CDR3 bases: TGTGCCAGCAGTGAGAGGCGGCGTGAGGACACCTACGAGCAGTACTTC. The encoded protein is CASSERRREDTYEQYF.

The gene calls are TRBV20-1 and TRBJ2-3; tentative D call: TRBD2 (6 bases). The germline V and J ends were trimmed by 1 base and 0 bases, with 20 bases remaining between them. The CDR3 consists of 18 residues. The germline CDR1 and CDR2 sequences are DFQATT and SNEGSKA (reference sequence). CDR3 bases: TGCAGTGCTAGAGGGCGGGCTAGCGCGTTCAAAAGCACAGATACGCAGTATTTT. Its translation: CSARGRASAFKSTDTQYF.